This T cell receptor beta chain derives from a study of T cells expressing NK-cell markers. Reprocessing the 5' RACE reads, TCRdb reports a single entry for every CDR3 protein and omits DNA. Listed are about 550,000 distinct CDR3 sequences; under 4.5% falls within the top ten. Per the germline V gene, CDR1 is SGHDT and CDR2 is YYEEEE. The CDR3 runs 15 residues. The chain carries TRBV5-6 and TRBJ2-3; TCRdb's D call of TRBD1 is untestable without DNA. The specimen was blood T cells: a sorted CD56 or NKG2C T cell subset, CD4+ or CD8+ T cells, or bulk PBMC T cells (not recorded which). The receptor comes from a young man in good health. CDR3 loop: CASSLGQGAGDTQYF.